Shown below are 10 T cell receptor beta chains from a single sample sequenced in a study of cytomegalovirus exposure and HLA in healthy donors. The PCR ran on 60 Vbeta and 13 Jbeta primers. Sequencing used immunoSEQ multiplex PCR; TCRdb keeps in-frame clones, though not all of them. Of some 150,000 clones in the sample, approximately 70% were seen once. Material: PBMCs. These TCRs come from an older woman in good health and CMV-seropositive.

The DNA for the CDR3 is TGTGCCAGTAGTATGACGACAGGGGCTGTAACGGAGCTGTTTTTT. Amino acids: CASSMTTGAVTELFF. The chain combines TRBV19 with TRBJ2-2, with 8 positions matching TRBD1. Germline CDR1 reads LNHDA; CDR2 reads SQIVND (reference sequence). The CDR3 runs to 15 residues. Trimming at V came to 3 bases and at J to 10 bases, leaving 10 bases not matched to a gene.

The V and J genes are TRBV28 and TRBJ2-7, with 7 positions matching TRBD1. The V gene's germline CDR1 is MDHEN and CDR2 SYDVKM. This CDR3 spans 14 amino acids. With 6 bases clipped from V and 4 bases from J, the junction kept 9 bases outside the gene matches. For the CDR3, the DNA is TGTGCCAGCAGGGGGGACAGTACTGCGTACGAGCAGTACTTC. Translation: CASRGDSTAYEQYF.

The chain carries TRBV30 and TRBJ2-3; possibly TRBD2 for D (5 bases). V lost 3 bases to trimming and J lost 0 bases, with 10 bases between them. Germline CDR1 GTSNPN, CDR2 SVGIG (reference sequence). The CDR3 is made up of 14 amino acids. DNA of the CDR3: TGTGCCTGGAGGTTAGCGCGTAGCACAGATACGCAGTATTTT. Encoded protein: CAWRLARSTDTQYF.

This chain uses TRBV28 with TRBJ1-2; D is perhaps TRBD1 (5 bases). This CDR3 region has 15 residues. Germline V gives CDR1 MDHEN, CDR2 SYDVKM. Deletions cut 4 bases from V and 8 bases from J, with 20 bases between. This chain's CDR3 is CASSSTRQFSGGYTF. The CDR3 nucleotides are TGTGCCAGCAGTTCAACAAGACAGTTTTCGGGCGGCTACACCTTC.

The chain employs TRBV13 and TRBJ2-1, with 14 positions matching TRBD2. The CDR3 length is 18 residues. Looked up from germline, CDR1 is PRHDT and CDR2 is FYEKMQ (reference sequence). V shed 5 bases, J shed 0 bases, and the junction held 6 bases outside the gene matches. CDR3 residues: CASSGGTSGGFSYNEQFF. CDR3 sequence (DNA): TGTGCCAGCAGCGGCGGGACTAGCGGGGGTTTCTCCTACAATGAGCAGTTCTTC.

The V call is TRBV29-1, the J call TRBJ2-5; 11 bases are shared with TRBD2. This CDR3 contains 16 residues. CDR1 is SQVTM and CDR2 is ANQGSEA in the germline V gene. After removal of 3 bases from V and 2 bases from J, the junction contained 8 bases not matched to a gene. CDR3 sequence (DNA): TGCAGCGTTGATGTAGCGGGAGGGCCTGATCAAGAGACCCAGTACTTC. Translating gives CSVDVAGGPDQETQYF.

This clone occurred a few times. The chain carries TRBV7-3 and TRBJ2-2; no clear D. V lost 4 bases and J 4 bases, leaving 7 bases between the germline ends. From germline, CDR1 is SGHTA and CDR2 FQGTGA. CDR3 length: 13 residues. Here the CDR3 reads CASSYGVTGELFF. Written as DNA, the CDR3 is TGTGCCAGCAGCTACGGAGTCACCGGGGAGCTGTTTTTT.

The chain uses TRBV6-1 and TRBJ2-5, with TRBD2 matching over 9 bases. CDR3 length: 15 amino acids. The V gene end was trimmed by 2 bases and the J gene end by 5 bases; junction bases not matched to a gene: 6. Germline V lookup: CDR1 MNHNS, CDR2 SASEGT. CDR3 DNA: TGTGCCAGCAGTGAATGGCGGGAGGGCCGGGAGACCCAGTACTTC. Residues: CASSEWREGRETQYF.

CDR3 sequence (DNA): TGTGCCAGCAAACAGGGTGCTGGAAACACCATATATTTT. Translating gives CASKQGAGNTIYF. The chain recombines TRBV6-5 with TRBJ1-3; TRBD1 might be the D (6 bases). This CDR3 is built from 13 residues. Between the trimmed V and J ends, which lost 7 bases and 2 bases, there was a span of 9 bases. Germline CDR1 reads MNHEY; CDR2 reads SVGAGI.

This chain uses TRBV5-1 with TRBJ1-1, with D maybe TRBD1 (5 bases). This CDR3 has 14 amino acids. Germline CDR1 is SGHRS and CDR2 is YFSETQ. Trimming took 0 bases from V and 5 from J, leaving 11 bases between them. In DNA, the CDR3 is TGCGCCAGCAGCTTGGACCAGGGCGTAACTGAAGCTTTCTTT. Its translation is CASSLDQGVTEAFF.